These 20 T cell receptor beta chains originate from one sample sequenced in a study of blood T cells in healthy people across ages. Sample-barcoded 5' priming and a J-beta primer mix drove a second PCR of about 7 to 12 cycles. TCRdb recomputed calls from the 5' RACE reads with MiXCR, one row per CDR3 protein. The sample consists of about 970,000 distinct CDR3 sequences, roughly 51% of them appearing once. Sequencing was carried out using blood. The receptors here all came from a woman aged 55-75 years in good health.

CDR3 region: CASSLGLEAREQYF. CDR3 bases: TGTGCCAGCAGCCTGGGACTAGAGGCTCGTGAGCAGTACTTC. This rearrangement joins TRBV3-1 to TRBJ2-5; the match to TRBD2 covers 8 bases. Germline V CDR1 and CDR2: LGHDT, YNNKEL (reference sequence). This CDR3 has 14 amino acids. V dropped 4 bases and J dropped 11; count of bases not matched to a gene: 12.

This clonotype was observed a handful of times. V usage is TRBV29-1 and J usage is TRBJ2-1, with 8 bases fitting TRBD2. The CDR3 has 15 residues. The germline gives CDR1 SQVTM, CDR2 ANQGSEA. J was trimmed by 4 bases and V by 6 bases; bases with no gene match: 11. CDR3 nucleotides: TGCAGCGTCCCATGGGGGGGCGGGAGGTACAATGAGCAGTTCTTC. It codes for CSVPWGGGRYNEQFF.

This clonotype was seen more than once but under ten times. The V and J genes are TRBV4-1 and TRBJ2-5; D might be TRBD1 (6 bases). The CDR3 covers 15 residues. Between the trimmed V and J ends, which lost 4 bases and 4 bases, there was a span of 16 bases. The germline gives CDR1 MGHRA, CDR2 YSYEKL. The CDR3 DNA sequence: TGCGCCAGCAGCCGAGGGGGAAGCGTACCAGAGACCCAGTACTTC. This encodes CASSRGGSVPETQYF.

Comments on this clonotype: One end of the junction does not line up with germline, which may come from a read error. The chain joins TRBV20-1 to TRBJ2-3; D possibly corresponds to TRBD2 (6 bases). Germline V gives CDR1 DFQATT, CDR2 SNEGSKA (reference sequence). CDR3 size: 12 residues. CDR3 sequence (DNA): TGCAGTGCCAGAGCCGGGGGAGATACGCAGTATTTT. Its translation is CSARAGGDTQYF.

This rearrangement joins TRBV2 to TRBJ2-7; tentative D call: TRBD1 (5 bases). The ends were cut back, 4 bases at V and 5 bases at J, with 18 bases in the middle. The CDR3 totals 15 residues. CDR1 SNHLY and CDR2 FYNNEI come from the germline V gene. The CDR3 sequence is CASSASRARGNEQYF. For the CDR3, the DNA is TGTGCCAGCAGTGCGTCCAGGGCACGTGGGAACGAGCAGTACTTC.

This clonotype turned up a few times. This CDR3 is CASGYRVIGLSQPQHF. In nucleotides, the CDR3 is TGTGCCAGCGGGTACAGGGTAATCGGGTTGAGTCAGCCCCAGCATTTT. The J gene is TRBJ1-5, the V gene TRBV28; possibly TRBD1 for D (6 bases). CDR1 is MDHEN, CDR2 SYDVKM, per germline. The CDR3 has 16 amino acids. The ends were cut back, 8 bases at V and 6 bases at J, with 23 bases in the middle.

The chain couples TRBV2 to TRBJ2-1, with TRBD2 as a possible D gene (6 bases). The germline V gene encodes CDR1 SNHLY and CDR2 FYNNEI. The CDR3 length is 14 residues. V shed 8 bases and J shed 1 base, with 12 bases lying between them. The CDR3 bases are TGTGCCAGCTTGGGGCGGGGATCCTACAATGAGCAGTTCTTC. Protein sequence: CASLGRGSYNEQFF.

The chain is built from TRBV10-3 and TRBJ2-5, with 11 bases fitting TRBD2. Unmatched junction bases numbered 11, after V lost 10 bases and J lost 4 bases. The CDR3 extends over 15 amino acids. Germline lookup yields CDR1 ENHRY and CDR2 SYGVKD. DNA for the CDR3: TGTGCCACCGACGTGGGGCTAGCGGGAGGAGAGACCCAGTACTTC. It encodes CATDVGLAGGETQYF.

The chain has TRBV7-2 and TRBJ2-7, with D perhaps matching TRBD2 (5 bases). The CDR3 loop spans 14 amino acids. Trimming took off 4 bases at V and 7 bases at J, with 17 bases between the two ends. CDR1 and CDR2 from the germline V gene are SGHTA and FQGNSA. The CDR3 bases are TGTGCCAGCAGCTGGGGAGTGGGTTCGTGGGAGCAGTACTTC. Amino acid sequence: CASSWGVGSWEQYF. The entire variable domain, with the rest obtained from reference TRBV7-2 and TRBJ2-7, is as follows: GAGVSQSPSNKVTEKGKDVELRCDPISGHTALYWYRQSLGQGLEFLIYFQGNSAPDKSGLPSDRFSAERTGGSVSTLTIQRTQQEDSAVYLCASSWGVGSWEQYFGPGTRLTVT.

In this sample, this clonotype turned up a few times. The J gene is TRBJ2-3, the V gene TRBV24-1; 11 nucleotides line up with TRBD1. The CDR3 has 14 residues. The germline V gene encodes CDR1 KGHDR and CDR2 SFDVKD. The V and J ends lost 4 bases and 8 bases, in that order; junction bases with no gene match: 4. This CDR3 reads CATSDPGQGATQYF. CDR3 bases: TGTGCCACCAGTGACCCCGGACAGGGGGCTACGCAGTATTTT.

The V gene is TRBV3-1, the J gene TRBJ1-1, with D uncertain. CDR1 LGHDT and CDR2 YNNKEL come from the germline V gene (reference sequence). This CDR3 spans 15 amino acids. V gave up 4 bases and J gave up 1 base, with 13 bases separating them. The CDR3 nucleotides are TGTGCCAGCAGCCCCCGGGTGGCAGGGAACACTGAAGCTTTCTTT. Translated, it gives CASSPRVAGNTEAFF.

This clonotype turned up a few times. The chain combines TRBV7-9 with TRBJ2-1, with D tentatively TRBD1 (7 bases). CDR1 is SEHNR, CDR2 FQNEAQ, per germline (reference sequence). Trimming pared 3 bases from V and 7 bases from J, leaving 16 bases between. This CDR3 comprises 15 residues. The DNA of the CDR3 is TGTGCCAGCAGCTTGGGGCAGGGGGGAATGAATGAGCAGTTCTTC. This translates into CASSLGQGGMNEQFF.

This sequence joins TRBV27 and TRBJ2-2, with 8 bases lining up with TRBD1. This CDR3 is built from 12 residues. CDR1 is MNHEY, CDR2 SMNVEV, per germline (reference sequence). V lost 8 bases and J lost 7; bases outside the gene matches: 3. This CDR3 is CASRTGGGELFF. The CDR3 DNA follows: TGTGCCAGCCGAACAGGGGGCGGGGAGCTGTTTTTT.

The chain couples TRBV7-9 to TRBJ2-7; D perhaps matches TRBD2 (5 bases). Trimming cost V 4 bases and J 4 bases, with 17 bases left between them. Germline-derived CDR1 and CDR2 are SEHNR and FQNEAQ (reference sequence). This CDR3 has 15 amino acids. The CDR3 loop reads CASSSVGLTRYEQYF. The CDR3 DNA reads as TGTGCCAGCAGCTCTGTCGGACTCACCAGGTACGAGCAGTACTTC.

In its sample, this clonotype was seen a few times. The V call is TRBV29-1, the J call TRBJ2-7; D is unclear. V lost 4 bases to trimming and J lost 1 base, with 11 bases between them. Germline V CDR1 and CDR2: SQVTM, ANQGSEA. This CDR3 comprises 13 residues. CDR3 nucleotide sequence: TGCAGCGTTGGGACGGACGATTCCTACGAGCAGTACTTC. It codes for CSVGTDDSYEQYF.

In its sample, this clonotype was seen a few times. The chain is built from TRBV4-2 and TRBJ2-5; TRBD1 might be the D (6 bases). The DNA end favors TRBJ2-7, so the J call may be wrong. Germline values: CDR1 LGHNA, CDR2 YNFKEQ. This CDR3 is built from 15 residues. The CDR3 is CASSQEAGVVREQYF. For the CDR3, the DNA is TGTGCCAGCAGCCAAGAAGCAGGGGTAGTCCGCGAGCAGTACTTC.

This clonotype showed up just a few times. This could be a read error, since a much larger clone is one nucleotide away. V is TRBV29-1 and J is TRBJ2-3; 7 bases align to TRBD2. From germline, CDR1 is SQVTM and CDR2 ANQGSEA. CDR3 size: 13 residues. V shed 7 bases and J 4 bases; nucleotides not matched to a gene: 8. This CDR3 reads CSGASGKADTQYF. DNA for the CDR3: TGCAGCGGTGCGAGCGGGAAGGCAGATACGCAGTATTTT.

V and J are TRBV18 and TRBJ2-1; 7 bases fit TRBD2. Unmatched junction bases numbered 12, after V lost 6 bases and J lost 4 bases. The V gene's germline CDR1 is KGHSH and CDR2 LQKENI. The CDR3 runs 16 residues. CDR3 nucleotide sequence: TGTGCCAGCTCGACCGGGACTACATTTAAGTACAATGAGCAGTTCTTC. Amino acids: CASSTGTTFKYNEQFF.

The V gene is TRBV5-1, the J gene TRBJ2-7, with TRBD1 matching 7 bases. Per the germline V gene, CDR1 is SGHRS and CDR2 is YFSETQ. This CDR3 has 14 residues. V dropped 3 bases and J dropped 3; count of bases not matched to a gene: 6. CDR3 nucleotide sequence: TGCGCCAGCAGCTGGGGGACAGAGAGCTACGAGCAGTACTTC. This codes for CASSWGTESYEQYF.

This clonotype was found a few times. The rearrangement uses TRBV12-3 or TRBV12-4 and TRBJ2-1; the D is unclear. The ends were cut back, 4 bases at V and 7 bases at J, with 11 bases in the middle. The CDR3 is 13 amino acids. CDR3 protein: CASSWDGWNEQFF. The CDR3 DNA follows: TGTGCCAGCAGTTGGGATGGGTGGAATGAGCAGTTCTTC.